This T cell receptor beta chain was captured by sequencing in a study of shared clonotypes between healthy human individuals (dated by TCRdb to the early 2020s). Looking at the study overall: The cohort comprised two women and three men aged 18 to 49 years. To estimate repertoire size and how much clonotype sharing occurs between individuals, the study deeply sequenced the blood TCR repertoires of five healthy adults. For each donor, CD4 naive and CD4 memory were each given three plates, CD8 naive was given two plates, and CD8 memory was given one plate. To increase sequencing depth and limit assay-specific biases, different laboratories used diverse techniques to prepare libraries and sequence TCR repertoires. Between about 0.94 and 10 billion PBMCs per donor were obtained by leukapheresis.

Concerning this clone: Its recognized antigen is unknown. No base quality values were provided; no much bigger clone lies one nucleotide off. The sample carries other DNA sequences with the same CDR3.

Overall study outcomes, separate from this receptor: Higher generation probabilities were observed for clonotypes shared by all four sorted-subset donors than for non-shared clonotypes. Estimated clonotype richness was generally larger for naive than for memory subsets. Sampling was limited to blood, and TCR repertoires in tissue likely differ from TCR repertoires in blood. Based on pairwise subsampling, the degree of clonotype sharing among donors was expected to be affected by sequencing depth. Incomplete sequencing was indicated by rarefaction of sorted-subset datasets, despite the large sequencing depth. Because the study included only a small number of donors, the genetic and exposure-history diversity represented was limited. Sharing across a few donors was observed for around 5% of naive CD4, 3.5% of naive CD8, 2.3% of memory CD4, and around 0.4% of memory CD8 clonotypes.

TCR CDR3 regions were amplified from genomic DNA by multiplex PCR using the deep immunoSEQ assay. Extracted genomic DNA from each cell subset was spread evenly across all wells of several immunoSEQ 96-well plates, with each plate serving as a replicate. For sorted subsets, 200 to 250 ng of genomic DNA, equivalent to around 30,000 T cell genomes, went into each replicate PCR. The purified libraries were quantified using a Qubit 3.0 fluorometer, sized with a Bioanalyzer 2100, and then quantified again using the KAPA Library Quantification kit. A separate single-read 150-cycle Illumina NextSeq 550 flow cell was used to sequence each immunoSEQ 96-well plate. The original methods were these. Because only junctional sequences without quality scores were contained in the immunoSEQ output, filtering matching that applied to full-length reads could not be performed. To assign V/J genes and CDR3, sequences were annotated using PyIR, a Python wrapper for IgBLAST v1.9, with IMGT germline references. Reads with weak V/J assignments (E-value above 1e-6), missing CDR3, stop codons, out-of-frame junctions, or ambiguous translated residues were removed. A V3J clonotype was defined by an identical inferred V gene, J gene, and CDR3 amino acid sequence. To compute the percentage overlap between repertoires, the number of shared unique clonotypes was divided by the size of the smaller repertoire. RTK rarefaction, the Chao1 estimator, and Recon v2.1 estimates of unobserved clonotypes were used to assess repertoire richness. For all TCRbeta clonotypes obtained by the gDNA method from a few donors, generation probabilities were computed with OLGA. Not all clones reach the TCRdb copy of this immuneACCESS table, which keeps in-frame sequences only. Checked studies attribute under half of the gap to unresolved V genes and leave the rest unexplained. The V and J calls and the clone size are those of that table, but D and trimming were determined from the DNA. The sample yields over 2,000,000 clones; about 94% were counted once. The ten largest clones represent around 1.7% of the sample.

Trimming takes 5 bases off V and 3 bases off J; junction bases not matched to a gene: 7. The CDR3 numbers 14 residues from cysteine through phenylalanine. Left in the record is the CDR3 DNA by itself, 42 bases read in frame from the first base. Via the germline V gene (reference sequence), CDR1 is MNHEY and CDR2 SMNVEV. CD8 naive samples consisted of CD45RO-negative cells that were positively selected for CCR7, yielding a CD45RA+CCR7+ population without TemRA cells. Donors were healthy HIV-negative adults with no recently reported acute infections or vaccinations. Every donor was a Caucasian adult living in Nashville, Tennessee, USA. Blood was collected by leukapheresis, and PBMCs were isolated by Ficoll-Histopaque density gradient centrifugation and then cryopreserved in liquid nitrogen vapor phase. Analytical flow cytometry was used to check the purity and quantity of each magnetically sorted T cell population. Each sorted fraction had its genomic DNA isolated and then quantified by UV absorbance on a Nanodrop 2000c.

The clonotype originates from a man younger than 35 in good health. Some clones in this sample may be carry-over from other donors' samples. Sequencing was done on a sample of naive CD8+ T cells from PBMCs. In light of the paper, this sample's cell subset or site label describes: CD45RA+CCR7+. This receptor chain uses TRBV27 and TRBJ2-7; TRBD1 fits 7 bases in the junction. The sequenced DNA is TGTGCCAGCAGTCCGAGGACAGGAAACTACGAGCAGTACTTC. It codes for CASSPRTGNYEQYF.